Below, 5 T cell receptor beta chains from the same sample are listed, as sequenced in a study of CD8 T cell repertoires and HIV-1 epitope variants. Their specific antigens are unknown. Generated by immunoSEQ multiplex PCR, the TCRdb table keeps only in-frame clones and is missing some. In the table there are almost 4,500 clones, about two thirds of which are singletons. The sequencing sample was made of cultured CD8+ T cells derived from PBMCs. Receptor source: a male donor with HIV.

The V gene is TRBV5-1, the J gene TRBJ2-7; TRBD2 aligns across 9 bases. The assigned J gene may be wrong: the sequence end matches TRBJ2-5 better. This CDR3 is built from 21 residues. The germline V gene has CDR1 SGHRS and CDR2 YFSETQ. The CDR3 is CASSLAGDSSGGPPAGETQYF. CDR3 nucleotides: TGCGCCAGCAGCTTAGCGGGGGATAGTAGCGGGGGACCTCCTGCCGGAGAGACCCAGTACTTC.

J is TRBJ2-2 and V is TRBV30; no definite D call. This CDR3 is 12 amino acids long. V gave up 4 bases and J gave up 5 bases, with 8 bases separating them. The germline gives CDR1 GTSNPN, CDR2 SVGIG (reference sequence). CDR3 residues: CAWTPGTGELFF. The DNA for the CDR3 is TGTGCCTGGACCCCCGGGACCGGGGAGCTGTTTTTT.

The gene calls are TRBV5-4 and TRBJ2-3, with 8 bases aligning to TRBD2. V gave up 6 bases and J gave up 3 bases; unmatched junction bases: 9. Germline CDR1 SGHNT, CDR2 YYREEE (reference sequence). This CDR3 region has 15 residues. CDR3 sequence: CASNLRGGLTDTQYF. In nucleotides, the CDR3 is TGTGCCAGCAACCTTCGGGGGGGCTTAACAGATACGCAGTATTTT.

The V and J genes are TRBV5-6 and TRBJ2-3; D ambiguous. Germline V gene lookup returns CDR1 SGHDT and CDR2 YYEEEE. CDR3 length equals 11 residues. Deletions cut 6 bases from V and 3 bases from J, with 5 bases between. The CDR3 is CASTGTDTQYF. The CDR3 DNA reads TGTGCCAGCACGGGTACAGATACGCAGTATTTT.

The chain recombines TRBV4-2 with TRBJ2-1; 8 bases are shared with TRBD2. Germline CDR1 is LGHNA and CDR2 is YNFKEQ. V lost 0 bases, J lost 6 bases, and 4 bases stayed unmatched. CDR3 length equals 15 residues. The DNA of the CDR3 is TGTGCCAGCAGCCAAGACGCCGGGAGGGGCAATGAGCAGTTCTTC. This translates into CASSQDAGRGNEQFF.